The text below deals with one T cell receptor (beta chain). Antigen unknown. This CDR3 comprises 12 residues. CDR1 is MDHEN, CDR2 SYDVKM, per germline. V lost 6 bases and J lost 11, with 13 bases in between. TCRdb reanalysed the reads using MiXCR and keeps one entry per CDR3 protein. Among about 770,000 distinct CDR3 sequences, roughly 29% were seen once, and the ten largest hold around 13%. These data are taken from a study of T cell repertoires in cytomegalovirus infection. Across the whole study: In the study, CMV epitopes included recently identified HLA-C-restricted and well-studied HLA-B-restricted ones. Public TCR beta signatures indicated both CMV infection and matching HLA type.

The sequence came from a human donor in good health (CMV status not recorded). Some clones in this sample may be carry-over from other donors' samples. This sample comprised cultured CD8+ T cells from PBMCs, obtained from culture after CMV antigen stimulation. This chain uses TRBV28 with TRBJ2-2, with D perhaps TRBD2 (7 bases). Written as DNA, the CDR3 is TGTGCCAGCAGGTCGGGGGGCCCTGAGCTGTTTTTT. As protein: CASRSGGPELFF.